The source of this TCR beta chain is a study of OX40 agonist ivuxolimab in advanced cancers. Study findings and constraints: Low normalized T-cell clonal expansion was also seen in some nonresponders. The mean number of expanded clones was higher in CD8+ T cells than in CD4+. Not determined was the antigen specificity of the expanded peripheral T cells.

Trimming removed 3 bases from V and 4 bases from J; junction bases left unmatched: 7. Germline V gene sequence: CDR1 SGHRS, CDR2 YFSETQ. This CDR3 spans 15 amino acids. Method: immunoSEQ multiplex PCR; TCRdb's copy keeps in-frame clones and lacks some. Altogether 60,000 or so clones are present, 94% being singletons, with the ten largest covering 15% to 20%. To note about this clone: What it binds is unknown.

The sample was CD4+ or CD8+ T cells sorted from blood, taken in a trial of the OX40 agonist ivuxolimab. The V call is TRBV5-1, the J call TRBJ2-5, with 9 nucleotides matching TRBD1. This TCR derives from an adult with an advanced solid tumor such as melanoma, head and neck, liver or kidney cancer. CDR3 nucleotide sequence: TGCGCCAGCAGCTACGGACAGGGGTTGGGAGAGACCCAGTACTTC. Its translation: CASSYGQGLGETQYF. The whole variable domain, remainder taken from reference TRBV5-1 and TRBJ2-5, is KAGVTQTPRYLIKTRGQQVTLSCSPISGHRSVSWYQQTPGQGLQFLFEYFSETQRNKGNFPGRFSGRQFSNSRSEMNVSTLELGDSALYLCASSYGQGLGETQYFGPGTRLLVL.